A selection of T cell receptor beta chains follows, all from one sample in a study of cytotoxic CD8 clonotypes in ibrutinib-treated CLL. Sequencing was performed with immunoSEQ multiplex PCR; in TCRdb, only in-frame clones are kept and a portion is missing. Here the sample spans about 120,000 clones, 58% being singletons. The sample consisted of PBMCs, taken after 24 months of ibrutinib treatment. These receptors all stem from a human donor with chronic lymphocytic leukemia. CDR3s include the opening cysteine and the closing phenylalanine or tryptophan. A D gene is named only where the DNA matches it firmly. Part of the rows lack a size; the others show once, few, many or a class for expanded clones.

d_call: TRBD2; j_call: TRBJ2-7; v_call: TRBV4-1; cdr3_length: 15; clone_size: -; cdr3_nt: TGCGCCAGCAGCCTCTTAGCGGGGGAGTCCTACGAGCAGTACTTC; cdr3_aa: CASSLLAGESYEQYF
d_call: TRBD1; j_call: TRBJ2-7; v_call: TRBV5-1; cdr3_length: 16; clone_size: -; cdr3_nt: TGCGCCAGCAGCCGCTCAGGGGGACCTTCCTCCTACGAGCAGTACTTC; cdr3_aa: CASSRSGGPSSYEQYF
d_call: TRBD1; j_call: TRBJ1-1; v_call: TRBV7-3; cdr3_length: 15; clone_size: -; cdr3_nt: TGTGCCAGCAGCTTAGACAGGGGGTATAACACTGAAGCTTTCTTT; cdr3_aa: CASSLDRGYNTEAFF
d_call: -; j_call: TRBJ2-7; v_call: TRBV6-1; cdr3_length: 14; clone_size: -; cdr3_nt: TGTGCCAGCAGTGGACCCACCAGGGAGAACGAGCAGTACTTC; cdr3_aa: CASSGPTRENEQYF
d_call: -; j_call: TRBJ2-3; v_call: TRBV7-9; cdr3_length: 13; clone_size: -; cdr3_nt: TGTGCCAGCAGCTTAGACGGCACAGATACGCAGTATTTT; cdr3_aa: CASSLDGTDTQYF
d_call: -; j_call: TRBJ1-2; v_call: TRBV4-1; cdr3_length: 13; clone_size: -; cdr3_nt: TGCGCCAGCAGCCAGGGGACGGACTATGGCTACACCTTC; cdr3_aa: CASSQGTDYGYTF
d_call: TRBD2; j_call: TRBJ2-3; v_call: TRBV9; cdr3_length: 16; clone_size: few; cdr3_nt: TGTGCCAGCAGCGTAGGGCTGCGGGGGAGCGCAGATACGCAGTATTTT; cdr3_aa: CASSVGLRGSADTQYF
d_call: -; j_call: TRBJ2-4; v_call: TRBV4-1; cdr3_length: 12; clone_size: -; cdr3_nt: TGCGCCAGCAGCCAAGGCCAAAACATTCAGTACTTC; cdr3_aa: CASSQGQNIQYF
d_call: TRBD1; j_call: TRBJ2-7; v_call: TRBV29-1; cdr3_length: 12; clone_size: -; cdr3_nt: TGCAGCGTCAGGGACAGGGCCTACGAGCAGTACTTC; cdr3_aa: CSVRDRAYEQYF
d_call: -; j_call: TRBJ2-2; v_call: TRBV9; cdr3_length: 13; clone_size: -; cdr3_nt: TGTGCCAGCAGCGTAGAAGACGCCGGGGAGCTGTTTTTT; cdr3_aa: CASSVEDAGELFF
d_call: -; j_call: TRBJ1-4; v_call: TRBV2; cdr3_length: 11; clone_size: -; cdr3_nt: TGTGCCAGCAGTCGGGGCGGAAAACTGTTTTTT; cdr3_aa: CASSRGGKLFF
d_call: -; j_call: TRBJ1-6; v_call: TRBV6-6; cdr3_length: 14; clone_size: few; cdr3_nt: TGTGCCAGCCTTTACAGGGAGTATAATTCACCCCTCCACTTT; cdr3_aa: CASLYREYNSPLHF
d_call: TRBD1; j_call: TRBJ2-3; v_call: TRBV5-4; cdr3_length: 15; clone_size: few; cdr3_nt: TGTGCCAGCAGCAGTGACAGGGGGCTTACAGATACGCAGTATTTT; cdr3_aa: CASSSDRGLTDTQYF
d_call: -; j_call: TRBJ2-1; v_call: TRBV4-2; cdr3_length: 17; clone_size: -; cdr3_nt: TGTGCCAGCAGCCAATCCCGGGGAGCTAGCGTTTTAAATGAGCAGTTCTTC; cdr3_aa: CASSQSRGASVLNEQFF
d_call: -; j_call: TRBJ1-1; v_call: TRBV9; cdr3_length: 15; clone_size: once; cdr3_nt: TGTGCCAGCAGCGTAGACGACACTGTGGGGACTGAAGCTTTCTTT; cdr3_aa: CASSVDDTVGTEAFF
d_call: TRBD1; j_call: TRBJ1-3; v_call: TRBV5-6; cdr3_length: 15; clone_size: -; cdr3_nt: TGTGCCAGCAAGATGGGACAGAACTCTGGAAACACCATATATTTT; cdr3_aa: CASKMGQNSGNTIYF
d_call: TRBD2; j_call: TRBJ2-7; v_call: TRBV4-2; cdr3_length: 16; clone_size: -; cdr3_nt: TGTGCCAGCAGCTTGGATATGGGACTAGCAGTCGGAGAGCAGTACTTC; cdr3_aa: CASSLDMGLAVGEQYF
d_call: TRBD2; j_call: TRBJ2-1; v_call: TRBV10-1; cdr3_length: 17; clone_size: once; cdr3_nt: TGCGCCAGCACCGCTAGCGGGGGTGAAAGCTCCTACAATGAGCAGTTCTTC; cdr3_aa: CASTASGGESSYNEQFF
d_call: TRBD1; j_call: TRBJ2-7; v_call: TRBV6-5; cdr3_length: 15; clone_size: -; cdr3_nt: TGTGCCAGCAGGCATGACAGGGCTGCCTCCTACGAGCAGTACTTC; cdr3_aa: CASRHDRAASYEQYF
d_call: -; j_call: TRBJ1-1; v_call: TRBV20-1; cdr3_length: 11; clone_size: -; cdr3_nt: TGCAGTGCTGCTGGAGCGACTGAAGCTTTCTTT; cdr3_aa: CSAAGATEAFF
d_call: TRBD1; j_call: TRBJ2-5; v_call: TRBV27; cdr3_length: 15; clone_size: -; cdr3_nt: TGTGCCAGCAGTCCACAGGGGGCGAAGATGGAGACCCAGTACTTC; cdr3_aa: CASSPQGAKMETQYF
d_call: TRBD1; j_call: TRBJ2-1; v_call: TRBV18; cdr3_length: 17; clone_size: -; cdr3_nt: TGTGCCAGCTCACTAGAACAGCAGGGGGCTGGGTCAAATGAGCAGTTCTTC; cdr3_aa: CASSLEQQGAGSNEQFF
d_call: -; j_call: TRBJ2-2; v_call: TRBV14; cdr3_length: 14; clone_size: -; cdr3_nt: TGTGCCAGCAGCCAAGATCTACTGGCCGGGGAGCTGTTTTTT; cdr3_aa: CASSQDLLAGELFF
d_call: -; j_call: TRBJ1-3; v_call: TRBV25-1; cdr3_length: 16; clone_size: -; cdr3_nt: TGTGCCAGCAGCCAAGGGCAGGGTCGCTCTGGAAACACCATATATTTT; cdr3_aa: CASSQGQGRSGNTIYF
d_call: -; j_call: TRBJ2-3; v_call: TRBV6-6; cdr3_length: 14; clone_size: few; cdr3_nt: TGTGCCAGCAGTTACCAAGGTGGGACAGATACGCAGTATTTT; cdr3_aa: CASSYQGGTDTQYF
d_call: -; j_call: TRBJ2-3; v_call: TRBV5-1; cdr3_length: 15; clone_size: few; cdr3_nt: TGCGCCAGCAGCTTGGCCGTCGGAACAACCGATACGCAGTATTTT; cdr3_aa: CASSLAVGTTDTQYF
d_call: -; j_call: TRBJ2-1; v_call: TRBV9; cdr3_length: 13; clone_size: -; cdr3_nt: TGTGCCAGCAGCGCGGGGAGCGACAATGAGCAGTTCTTC; cdr3_aa: CASSAGSDNEQFF
d_call: TRBD1; j_call: TRBJ2-1; v_call: TRBV18; cdr3_length: 15; clone_size: -; cdr3_nt: TGTGCCAGCTCACGCCGGGACAGCCAGAGCGGTGAGCAGTTCTTC; cdr3_aa: CASSRRDSQSGEQFF
d_call: TRBD1; j_call: TRBJ1-5; v_call: TRBV4-1; cdr3_length: 17; clone_size: -; cdr3_nt: TGCGCCAGCAGCCAAGGAGGGACAGCATATAGCAATCAGCCCCAGCATTTT; cdr3_aa: CASSQGGTAYSNQPQHF
d_call: -; j_call: TRBJ2-3; v_call: TRBV23-1; cdr3_length: 18; clone_size: once; cdr3_nt: TGCGCCAACCAAGTGGGGCAGGGAGATACCGACCCCACAGATACGCAGTATTTT; cdr3_aa: CANQVGQGDTDPTDTQYF
d_call: -; j_call: TRBJ2-6; v_call: TRBV7-2; cdr3_length: 16; clone_size: many; cdr3_nt: TGTGCCAGCAGCTTTGTTGGGGGCGCTGGGGCCAACGTCCTGACTTTC; cdr3_aa: CASSFVGGAGANVLTF
d_call: -; j_call: TRBJ1-4; v_call: TRBV5-1; cdr3_length: 14; clone_size: -; cdr3_nt: TGCGCCAGCAGCTTGGGAGGAATCGGAGAAAAACTGTTTTTT; cdr3_aa: CASSLGGIGEKLFF
d_call: TRBD2; j_call: TRBJ2-5; v_call: TRBV5-1; cdr3_length: 18; clone_size: few; cdr3_nt: TGCGCCAGCAGCTTGGGACTAGCGGGGGGCAGGCGCCAAGAGACCCAGTACTTC; cdr3_aa: CASSLGLAGGRRQETQYF
d_call: -; j_call: TRBJ1-5; v_call: TRBV19; cdr3_length: 14; clone_size: many; cdr3_nt: TGTGCCAGTAGTACGACAGGTAGCAATCAGCCCCAGCATTTT; cdr3_aa: CASSTTGSNQPQHF
d_call: -; j_call: TRBJ2-1; v_call: TRBV27; cdr3_length: 15; clone_size: -; cdr3_nt: TGTGCCAGCAGTTTAGTTTTGGCGTCCTACAATGAGCAGTTCTTC; cdr3_aa: CASSLVLASYNEQFF
d_call: TRBD1; j_call: TRBJ2-7; v_call: TRBV27; cdr3_length: 13; clone_size: -; cdr3_nt: TGTGCCAGCCCTCGGGCCAGGGGGTGCGAGCAGTACTTC; cdr3_aa: CASPRARGCEQYF
d_call: TRBD1; j_call: TRBJ1-1; v_call: TRBV28; cdr3_length: 13; clone_size: -; cdr3_nt: TGTGCCAGCTGGGACAGGATGGACACTGAAGCTTTCTTT; cdr3_aa: CASWDRMDTEAFF
d_call: -; j_call: TRBJ2-5; v_call: TRBV11-3; cdr3_length: 11; clone_size: -; cdr3_nt: TGTGCCAGCAGCCACAAGGAGACCCAGTACTTC; cdr3_aa: CASSHKETQYF
d_call: -; j_call: TRBJ2-7; v_call: TRBV6-4; cdr3_length: 14; clone_size: few; cdr3_nt: TGTGCCAGCAGTCTACAGGGAATCCCTCACGAGCAGTACTTC; cdr3_aa: CASSLQGIPHEQYF
d_call: -; j_call: TRBJ2-2; v_call: TRBV7-9; cdr3_length: 15; clone_size: -; cdr3_nt: TGTGCCAGCAGCCAGGACAGCAGGAACACCGGGGAGCTGTTTTTT; cdr3_aa: CASSQDSRNTGELFF
d_call: TRBD1; j_call: TRBJ1-1; v_call: TRBV20-1; cdr3_length: 11; clone_size: once; cdr3_nt: TGCAGTGCTGGGACAGCCCGTGAAGCTTTCTTT; cdr3_aa: CSAGTAREAFF
d_call: -; j_call: TRBJ1-5; v_call: TRBV6-6; cdr3_length: 14; clone_size: -; cdr3_nt: TGTGCCAGCAGTACTGGGTCGTTCAATCAGCCCCAGCATTTT; cdr3_aa: CASSTGSFNQPQHF
d_call: -; j_call: TRBJ2-1; v_call: TRBV9; cdr3_length: 15; clone_size: many; cdr3_nt: TGTGCCAGCAGCTTCCGGATCAGCTCCTACAATGAGCAGTTCTTC; cdr3_aa: CASSFRISSYNEQFF
d_call: TRBD2; j_call: TRBJ2-7; v_call: TRBV29-1; cdr3_length: 17; clone_size: -; cdr3_nt: TGCAGCGTTGAAGCTCCCTTGACTAGCGGGGCCTTCTACGAGCAGTACTTC; cdr3_aa: CSVEAPLTSGAFYEQYF
d_call: -; j_call: TRBJ2-7; v_call: TRBV11-3; cdr3_length: 14; clone_size: once; cdr3_nt: TGTGCCAGCACCCCTGGACAGCTCCCTGGTGAGCAGTACTTC; cdr3_aa: CASTPGQLPGEQYF